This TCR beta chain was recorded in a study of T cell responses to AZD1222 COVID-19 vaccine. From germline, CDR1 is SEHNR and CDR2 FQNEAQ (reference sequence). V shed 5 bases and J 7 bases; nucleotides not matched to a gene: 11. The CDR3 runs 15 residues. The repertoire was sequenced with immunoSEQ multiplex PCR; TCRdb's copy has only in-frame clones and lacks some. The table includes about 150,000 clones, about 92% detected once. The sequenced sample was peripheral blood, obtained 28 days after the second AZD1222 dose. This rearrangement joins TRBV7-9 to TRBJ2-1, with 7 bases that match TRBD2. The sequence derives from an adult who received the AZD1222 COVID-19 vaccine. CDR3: CASSPQRDKRNEQFF. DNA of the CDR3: TGTGCCAGCAGCCCCCAGCGGGATAAGAGAAATGAGCAGTTCTTC.